Listed below are T cell receptor beta chains from one sample, sequenced in a study of cytomegalovirus exposure and HLA in healthy donors. Measured with immunoSEQ multiplex PCR; TCRdb has only the in-frame clones, and not every one. The repertoire holds about 160,000 clones, with about 77% as singletons. The sequencing sample was made of PBMCs. All receptors derive from a woman in her 50s in good health and CMV-seronegative. Both conserved end residues are part of each CDR3. Each record gives: CDR3 protein, CDR3 DNA, J gene, D gene, clone size, V gene. The D gene is left open where the match is weak. Size is stated for part of the rows, as once, few or many counts, or as a class when the clone is expanded.

CDR3aa: CASSELDEKLFF; CDR3nt: TGTGCCAGCAGTGAATTAGATGAAAAACTGTTTTTT; j_gene: TRBJ1-4; d_gene: NA; abundance: NA; v_gene: TRBV25-1
CDR3aa: CASSSLDRVVGYTF; CDR3nt: TGTGCCAGCAGCTCGCTTGACAGGGTAGTTGGCTACACCTTC; j_gene: TRBJ1-2; d_gene: TRBD1; abundance: NA; v_gene: TRBV7-9
CDR3aa: CASSNPGTSETDEQFF; CDR3nt: TGTGCCAGCAGCAACCCCGGGACTAGCGAGACCGATGAGCAGTTCTTC; j_gene: TRBJ2-1; d_gene: TRBD2; abundance: NA; v_gene: TRBV7-3
CDR3aa: CASSPFPLGGAQGYTF; CDR3nt: TGTGCCAGCAGCCCATTCCCTCTTGGGGGGGCTCAGGGCTACACCTTC; j_gene: TRBJ1-2; d_gene: NA; abundance: NA; v_gene: TRBV9
CDR3aa: CASSELREGTEAFF; CDR3nt: TGTGCCAGCAGTGAACTCCGGGAGGGCACTGAAGCTTTCTTT; j_gene: TRBJ1-1; d_gene: NA; abundance: NA; v_gene: TRBV6-1
CDR3aa: CASSDGAQGGHTQYF; CDR3nt: TGTGCCAGCAGTGACGGTGCCCAAGGGGGCCATACGCAGTATTTT; j_gene: TRBJ2-3; d_gene: TRBD1; abundance: NA; v_gene: TRBV6-4
CDR3aa: CASSLGSPYNEQFF; CDR3nt: TGTGCCAGCAGTTTAGGGAGTCCCTACAATGAGCAGTTCTTC; j_gene: TRBJ2-1; d_gene: NA; abundance: NA; v_gene: TRBV28
CDR3aa: CASSLSARERETQYF; CDR3nt: TGTGCTAGCAGCTTAAGTGCCCGGGAGCGAGAGACCCAGTACTTC; j_gene: TRBJ2-5; d_gene: NA; abundance: NA; v_gene: TRBV7-7
CDR3aa: CASSPGQGNIKRYF; CDR3nt: TGTGCCAGCAGCCCGGGACAGGGTAACATCAAGCGGTACTTC; j_gene: TRBJ2-4; d_gene: TRBD1; abundance: NA; v_gene: TRBV27
CDR3aa: CASTGTAREQYF; CDR3nt: TGTGCCAGCACCGGGACAGCCCGCGAGCAGTACTTC; j_gene: TRBJ2-7; d_gene: TRBD1; abundance: NA; v_gene: TRBV28
CDR3aa: CASSPTGQGNEQYF; CDR3nt: TGTGCCAGCAGCCCGACAGGACAGGGCAACGAGCAGTACTTC; j_gene: TRBJ2-7; d_gene: TRBD1; abundance: NA; v_gene: TRBV7-3
CDR3aa: CASSPRTGRSREQFF; CDR3nt: TGTGCCAGCTCACCGCGGACAGGGCGCTCGCGTGAGCAGTTCTTC; j_gene: TRBJ2-1; d_gene: TRBD1; abundance: NA; v_gene: TRBV18
CDR3aa: CASSRISYEQYF; CDR3nt: TGTGCCAGCAGCAGAATTTCCTACGAGCAGTACTTC; j_gene: TRBJ2-7; d_gene: NA; abundance: NA; v_gene: TRBV28
CDR3aa: CASSRGITGTNTETQYF; CDR3nt: TGTGCCAGCAGCAGAGGGATTACCGGGACAAACACGGAGACCCAGTACTTC; j_gene: TRBJ2-5; d_gene: NA; abundance: once; v_gene: TRBV7-9